The T cell receptor beta chain under discussion was sequenced for a study of control samples from healthy donors and cancer patients. Here immunoSEQ multiplex PCR was the method, and the copy in TCRdb shows in-frame clones only, minus some. The table lists just under 100,000 clones, just over 90% of them singletons, with over 8% in the top ten. Germline CDR1 reads SGHKS; CDR2 reads YYEKEE (reference sequence). With V trimmed by 1 base and J by 0 bases, 15 bases remained unmatched. This CDR3 has 20 amino acids. This chain uses TRBV5-5 with TRBJ1-3; TRBD1 matches 8 bases. The sequenced material came from blood. The TCR comes from a young man in good health. The CDR3 coding sequence is TGTGCCAGCAGCTTGCGAGAGTATCCGGGACAGGAGATCTCTGGAAACACCATATATTTT. Residues: CASSLREYPGQEISGNTIYF.